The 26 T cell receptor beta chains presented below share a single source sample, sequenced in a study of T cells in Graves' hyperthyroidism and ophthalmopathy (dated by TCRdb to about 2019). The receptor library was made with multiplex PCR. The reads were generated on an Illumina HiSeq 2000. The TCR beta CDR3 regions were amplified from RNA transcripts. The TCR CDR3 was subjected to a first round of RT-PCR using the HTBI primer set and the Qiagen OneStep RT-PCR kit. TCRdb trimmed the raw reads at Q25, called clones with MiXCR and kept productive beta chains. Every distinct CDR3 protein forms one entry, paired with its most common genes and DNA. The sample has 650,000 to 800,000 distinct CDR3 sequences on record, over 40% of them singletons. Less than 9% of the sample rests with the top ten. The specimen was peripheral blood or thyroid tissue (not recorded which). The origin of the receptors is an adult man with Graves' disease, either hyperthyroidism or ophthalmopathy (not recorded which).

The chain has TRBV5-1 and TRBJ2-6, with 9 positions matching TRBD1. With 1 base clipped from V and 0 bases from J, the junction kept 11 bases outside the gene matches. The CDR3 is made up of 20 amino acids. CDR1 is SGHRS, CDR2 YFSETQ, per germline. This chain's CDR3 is CASSLQVGDRGFSGANVLTF. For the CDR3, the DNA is TGCGCCAGCAGCTTGCAAGTTGGAGACAGGGGGTTCTCTGGGGCCAACGTCCTGACTTTC. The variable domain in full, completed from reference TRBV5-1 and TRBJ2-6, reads KAGVTQTPRYLIKTRGQQVTLSCSPISGHRSVSWYQQTPGQGLQFLFEYFSETQRNKGNFPGRFSGRQFSNSRSEMNVSTLELGDSALYLCASSLQVGDRGFSGANVLTFGAGSRLTVL.

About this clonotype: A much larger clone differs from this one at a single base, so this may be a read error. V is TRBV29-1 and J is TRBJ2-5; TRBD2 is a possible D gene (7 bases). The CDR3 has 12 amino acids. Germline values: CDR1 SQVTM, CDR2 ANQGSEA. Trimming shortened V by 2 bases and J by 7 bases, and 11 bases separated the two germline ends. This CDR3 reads CSVEQGGGTQYF. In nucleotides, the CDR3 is TGCAGCGTTGAACAAGGGGGGGGGACCCAGTACTTC. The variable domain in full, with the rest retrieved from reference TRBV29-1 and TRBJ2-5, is SAVISQKPSRDICQRGTSLTIQCQVDSQVTMMFWYRQQPGQSLTLIATANQGSEATYESGFVIDKFPISRPNLTFSTLTVSNMSPEDSSIYLCSVEQGGGTQYFGPGTRLLVL.

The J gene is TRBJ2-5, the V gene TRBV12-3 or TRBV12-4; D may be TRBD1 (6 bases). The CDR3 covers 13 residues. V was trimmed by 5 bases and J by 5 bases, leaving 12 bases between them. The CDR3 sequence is CASSARQAETQYF. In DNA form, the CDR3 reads TGTGCCAGCAGTGCCCGACAGGCGGAGACCCAGTACTTC.

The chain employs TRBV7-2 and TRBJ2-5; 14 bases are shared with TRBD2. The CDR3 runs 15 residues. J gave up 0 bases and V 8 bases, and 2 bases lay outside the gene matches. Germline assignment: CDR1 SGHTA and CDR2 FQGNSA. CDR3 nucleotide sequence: TGTGCCAGCGGGGGACTAGCGGGGGACCAAGAGACCCAGTACTTC. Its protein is CASGGLAGDQETQYF.

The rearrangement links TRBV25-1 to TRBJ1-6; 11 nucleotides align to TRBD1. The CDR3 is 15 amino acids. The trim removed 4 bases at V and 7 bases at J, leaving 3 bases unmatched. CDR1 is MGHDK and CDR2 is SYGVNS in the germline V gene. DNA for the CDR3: TGTGCCAGCAGTGGGGGACAGGGGGGAAATTCACCCCTCCACTTT. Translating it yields CASSGGQGGNSPLHF.

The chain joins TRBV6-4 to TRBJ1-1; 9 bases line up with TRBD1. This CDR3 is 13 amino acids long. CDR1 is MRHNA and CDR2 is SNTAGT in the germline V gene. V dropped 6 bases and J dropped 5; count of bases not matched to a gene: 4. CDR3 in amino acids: CASRETGGTEAFF. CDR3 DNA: TGTGCCAGCAGGGAGACAGGGGGTACTGAAGCTTTCTTT.

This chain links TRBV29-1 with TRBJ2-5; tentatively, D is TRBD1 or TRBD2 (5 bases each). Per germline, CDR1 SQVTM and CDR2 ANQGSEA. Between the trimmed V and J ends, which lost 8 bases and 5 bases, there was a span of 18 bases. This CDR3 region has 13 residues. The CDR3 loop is CSTGTGNTETQYF. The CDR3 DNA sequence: TGCAGCACTGGGACGGGGAACACTGAGACCCAGTACTTC.

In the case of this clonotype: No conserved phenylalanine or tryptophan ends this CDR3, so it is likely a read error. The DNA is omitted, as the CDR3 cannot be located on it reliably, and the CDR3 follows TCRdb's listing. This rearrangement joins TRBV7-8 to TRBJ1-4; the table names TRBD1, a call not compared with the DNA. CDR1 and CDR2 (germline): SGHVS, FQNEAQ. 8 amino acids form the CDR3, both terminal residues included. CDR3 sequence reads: CASSRDRN.

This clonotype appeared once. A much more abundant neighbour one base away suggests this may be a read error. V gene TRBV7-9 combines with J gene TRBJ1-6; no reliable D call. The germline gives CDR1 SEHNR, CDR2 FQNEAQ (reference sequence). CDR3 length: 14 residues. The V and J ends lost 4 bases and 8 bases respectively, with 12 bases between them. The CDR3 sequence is CASSSVVGYSPLHF. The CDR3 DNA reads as TGTGCCAGCAGCTCGGTTGTGGGGTATTCACCCCTCCACTTT.

The CDR3, as DNA: TGCAGCTTGGACAGGGAAAAAGAGACCCAGTACTTC. Amino acid sequence: CSLDREKETQYF. This sequence joins TRBV20-1 and TRBJ2-5; 8 bases are shared with TRBD1. CDR1 DFQATT and CDR2 SNEGSKA come from the germline V gene (reference sequence). This CDR3 spans 12 amino acids.

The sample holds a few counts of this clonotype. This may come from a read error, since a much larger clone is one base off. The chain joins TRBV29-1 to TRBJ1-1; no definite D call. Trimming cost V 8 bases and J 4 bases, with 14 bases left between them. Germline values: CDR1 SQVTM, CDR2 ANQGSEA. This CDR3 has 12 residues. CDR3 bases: TGCAGCCCATCTGAGGGATTCACTGAAGCTTTCTTT. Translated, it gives CSPSEGFTEAFF.

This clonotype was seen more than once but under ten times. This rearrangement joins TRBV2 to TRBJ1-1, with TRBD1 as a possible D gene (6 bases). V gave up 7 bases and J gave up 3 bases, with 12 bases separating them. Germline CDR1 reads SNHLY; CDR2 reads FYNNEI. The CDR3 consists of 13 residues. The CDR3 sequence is CASMYRVDTEAFF. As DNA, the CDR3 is TGTGCCAGCATGTACAGGGTGGACACTGAAGCTTTCTTT.

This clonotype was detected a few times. CDR3 sequence (DNA): TGTGCCAGCAGCTTGCCCCAGGGGGCCGGTGGCTACACCTTC. Translating it yields CASSLPQGAGGYTF. The chain uses TRBV5-5 and TRBJ1-2; 8 positions match TRBD1. The germline CDR1 and CDR2 sequences are SGHKS and YYEKEE (reference sequence). V was clipped by 1 base and J by 7 bases; unmatched bases: 6. This CDR3 comprises 14 residues.

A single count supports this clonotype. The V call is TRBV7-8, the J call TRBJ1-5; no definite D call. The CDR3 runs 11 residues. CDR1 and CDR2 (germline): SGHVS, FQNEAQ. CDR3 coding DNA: TGTGGCAGGCAGCTGGATCAGCCCCAGCATTTT. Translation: CGRQLDQPQHF.

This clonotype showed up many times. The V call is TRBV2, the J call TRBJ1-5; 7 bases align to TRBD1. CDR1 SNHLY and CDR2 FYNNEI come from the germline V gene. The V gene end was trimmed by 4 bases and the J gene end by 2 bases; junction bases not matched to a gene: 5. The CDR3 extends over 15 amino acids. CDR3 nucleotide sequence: TGTGCCAGCAGTGCAGGAGGGACAGGCAATCAGCCCCAGCATTTT. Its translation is CASSAGGTGNQPQHF.

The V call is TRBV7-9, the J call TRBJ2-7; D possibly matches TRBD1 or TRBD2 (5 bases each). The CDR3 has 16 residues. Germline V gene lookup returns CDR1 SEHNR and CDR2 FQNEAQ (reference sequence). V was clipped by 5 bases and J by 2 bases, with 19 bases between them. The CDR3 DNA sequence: TGTGCCAGCAGCCCACGAGGGGACGAGGGTCCCTACGAGCAGTACTTC. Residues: CASSPRGDEGPYEQYF.

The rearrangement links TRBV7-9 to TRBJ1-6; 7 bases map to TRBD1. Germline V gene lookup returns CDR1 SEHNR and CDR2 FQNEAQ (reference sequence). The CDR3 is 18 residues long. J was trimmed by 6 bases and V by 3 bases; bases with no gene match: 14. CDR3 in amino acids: CASSLRDGRDRANSPLHF. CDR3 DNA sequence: TGTGCCAGCAGCTTGAGGGATGGCCGGGACAGAGCTAATTCACCCCTCCACTTT.

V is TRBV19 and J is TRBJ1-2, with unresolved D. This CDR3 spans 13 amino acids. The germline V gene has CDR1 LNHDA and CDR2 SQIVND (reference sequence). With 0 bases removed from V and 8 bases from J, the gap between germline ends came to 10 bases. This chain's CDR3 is CASSIERRRGYTF. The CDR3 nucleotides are TGTGCCAGTAGTATAGAACGCCGACGGGGCTACACCTTC.

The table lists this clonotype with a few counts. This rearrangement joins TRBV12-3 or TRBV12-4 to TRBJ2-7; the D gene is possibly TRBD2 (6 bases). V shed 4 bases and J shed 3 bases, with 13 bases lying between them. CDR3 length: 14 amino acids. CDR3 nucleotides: TGTGCCAGCAGTTCCGCGGGGAGGCTCTACGAGCAGTACTTC. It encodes CASSSAGRLYEQYF.

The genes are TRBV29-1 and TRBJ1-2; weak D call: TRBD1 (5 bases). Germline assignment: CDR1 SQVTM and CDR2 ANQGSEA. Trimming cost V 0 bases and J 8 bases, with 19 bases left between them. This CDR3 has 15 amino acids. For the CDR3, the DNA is TGCAGCGTTGAAGATGGAAGGGGAGGGAATCGGGGCTACACCTTC. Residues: CSVEDGRGGNRGYTF. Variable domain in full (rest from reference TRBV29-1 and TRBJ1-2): SAVISQKPSRDICQRGTSLTIQCQVDSQVTMMFWYRQQPGQSLTLIATANQGSEATYESGFVIDKFPISRPNLTFSTLTVSNMSPEDSSIYLCSVEDGRGGNRGYTFGSGTRLTVV.

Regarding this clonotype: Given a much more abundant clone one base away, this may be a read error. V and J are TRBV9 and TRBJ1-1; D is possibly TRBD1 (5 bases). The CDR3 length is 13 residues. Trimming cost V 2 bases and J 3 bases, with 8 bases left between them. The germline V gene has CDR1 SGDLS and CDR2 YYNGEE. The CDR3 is CASSVGQDTEAFF. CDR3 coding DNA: TGTGCCAGCAGCGTGGGGCAGGACACTGAAGCTTTCTTT.

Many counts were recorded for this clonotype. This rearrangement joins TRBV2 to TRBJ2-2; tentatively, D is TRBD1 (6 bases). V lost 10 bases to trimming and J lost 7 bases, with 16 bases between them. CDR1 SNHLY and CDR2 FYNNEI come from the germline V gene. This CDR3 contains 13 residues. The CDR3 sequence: CATAGTSGGELFF. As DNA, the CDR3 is TGTGCCACAGCCGGGACATCGGGCGGGGAGCTGTTTTTT.

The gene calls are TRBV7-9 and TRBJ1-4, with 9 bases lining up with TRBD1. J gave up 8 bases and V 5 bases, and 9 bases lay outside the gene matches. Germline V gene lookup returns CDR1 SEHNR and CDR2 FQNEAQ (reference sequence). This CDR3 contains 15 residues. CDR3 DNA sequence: TGTGCCAGCAGCCTCTGGACAGGGGTTGCCGAAAAACTGTTTTTT. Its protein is CASSLWTGVAEKLFF. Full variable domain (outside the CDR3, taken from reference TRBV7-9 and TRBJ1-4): DTGVSQNPRHKITKRGQNVTFRCDPISEHNRLYWYRQTLGQGPEFLTYFQNEAQLEKSRLLSDRFSAERPKGSFSTLEIQRTEQGDSAMYLCASSLWTGVAEKLFFGSGTQLSVL.

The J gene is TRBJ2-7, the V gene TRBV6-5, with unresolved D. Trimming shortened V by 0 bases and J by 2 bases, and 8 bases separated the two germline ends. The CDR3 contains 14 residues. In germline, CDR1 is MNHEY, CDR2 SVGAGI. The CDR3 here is CASSYSDGPYEQYF. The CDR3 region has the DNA TGTGCCAGCAGTTACTCCGACGGTCCCTACGAGCAGTACTTC.

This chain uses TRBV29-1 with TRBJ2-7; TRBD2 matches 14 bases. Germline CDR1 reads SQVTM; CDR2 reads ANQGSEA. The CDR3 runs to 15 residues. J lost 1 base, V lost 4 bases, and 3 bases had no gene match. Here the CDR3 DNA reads TGCAGCGTTGGTGGGACTAGCGGGAGATCCTACGAGCAGTACTTC. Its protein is CSVGGTSGRSYEQYF.

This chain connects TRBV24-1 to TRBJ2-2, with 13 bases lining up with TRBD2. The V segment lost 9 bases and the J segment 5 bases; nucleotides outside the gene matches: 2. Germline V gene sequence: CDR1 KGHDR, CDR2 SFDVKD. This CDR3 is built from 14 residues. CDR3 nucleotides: TGTGCCACCCAGGGACTAGCGGGAACCGGGGAGCTGTTTTTT. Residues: CATQGLAGTGELFF.